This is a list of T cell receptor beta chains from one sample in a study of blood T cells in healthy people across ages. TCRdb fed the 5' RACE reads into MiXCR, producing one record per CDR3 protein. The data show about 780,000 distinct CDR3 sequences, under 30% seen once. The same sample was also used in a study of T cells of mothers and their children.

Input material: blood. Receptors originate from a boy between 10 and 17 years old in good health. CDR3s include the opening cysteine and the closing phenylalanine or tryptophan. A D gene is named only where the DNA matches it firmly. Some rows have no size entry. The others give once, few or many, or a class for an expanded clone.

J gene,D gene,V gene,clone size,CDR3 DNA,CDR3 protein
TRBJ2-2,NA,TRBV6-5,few,TGTGCCAGCAGTTGGGGCCCCCAGGGGGGTGCCGGGGAGCTGTTTTTT,CASSWGPQGGAGELFF
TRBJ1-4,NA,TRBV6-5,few,TGTGCCAGCAGACAATTAGGGTCAGCTAATGAAAAACTGTTTTTT,CASRQLGSANEKLFF
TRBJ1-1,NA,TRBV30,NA,TGTGCCTGGAAGCCCCTCTGGGGCACTGAAGCTTTCTTT,CAWKPLWGTEAFF
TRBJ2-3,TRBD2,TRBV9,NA,TGTGCCAGCACCTCTAGCGGGGGGACAGATACGCAGTATTTT,CASTSSGGTDTQYF
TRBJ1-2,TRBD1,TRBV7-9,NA,TGTGCCAGCAGACCGGACAGGTCAAGGGGGTTATTATACTATGGCTACACCTTC,CASRPDRSRGLLYYGYTF
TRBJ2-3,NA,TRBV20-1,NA,TGCAGTGCTAGCCTCGGCGCAGATACGCAGTATTTT,CSASLGADTQYF
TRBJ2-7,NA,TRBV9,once,TGTGCCAGCTCACCGGCAGAACTCTACGAGCAGTACTTC,CASSPAELYEQYF
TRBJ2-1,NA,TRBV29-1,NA,TGCAGCGTTGATGGGCAGGGAGGGGGTAGTCGGTACAATGAGCAGTTCTTC,CSVDGQGGGSRYNEQFF
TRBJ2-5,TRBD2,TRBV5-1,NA,TGCGCCAGCAGGACCTCGACTAGCAACTGGGAGACCCAGTACTTC,CASRTSTSNWETQYF
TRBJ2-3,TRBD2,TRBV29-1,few,TGCAGCGTTGAATCTAGCGGGGGTACAGAGGCAGGTACGCAGTATTTT,CSVESSGGTEAGTQYF
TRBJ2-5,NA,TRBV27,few,TGTGCCAGCACAACCGTGGGAGAGACCCAGTACTTC,CASTTVGETQYF
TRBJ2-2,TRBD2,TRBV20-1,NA,TGCAGTGCTAGTCCGGGGGGGACCCACACCGGGGAGCTGTTTTTT,CSASPGGTHTGELFF
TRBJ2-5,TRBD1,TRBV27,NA,TGTGCCAGCAGTTTGAGGGGGCGAATCGCGGAGACCCAGTACTTC,CASSLRGRIAETQYF